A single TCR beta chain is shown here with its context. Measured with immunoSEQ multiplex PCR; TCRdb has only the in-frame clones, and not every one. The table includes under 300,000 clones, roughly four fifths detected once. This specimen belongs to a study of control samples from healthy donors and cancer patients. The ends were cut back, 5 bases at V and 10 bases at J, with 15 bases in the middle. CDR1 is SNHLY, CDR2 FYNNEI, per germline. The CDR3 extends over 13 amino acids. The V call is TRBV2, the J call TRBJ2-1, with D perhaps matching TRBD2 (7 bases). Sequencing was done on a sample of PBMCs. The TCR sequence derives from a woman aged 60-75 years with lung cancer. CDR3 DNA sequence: TGTGCCAGCAGTCGGGAGGTCGGGGGCGAGCAGTTCTTC. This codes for CASSREVGGEQFF.